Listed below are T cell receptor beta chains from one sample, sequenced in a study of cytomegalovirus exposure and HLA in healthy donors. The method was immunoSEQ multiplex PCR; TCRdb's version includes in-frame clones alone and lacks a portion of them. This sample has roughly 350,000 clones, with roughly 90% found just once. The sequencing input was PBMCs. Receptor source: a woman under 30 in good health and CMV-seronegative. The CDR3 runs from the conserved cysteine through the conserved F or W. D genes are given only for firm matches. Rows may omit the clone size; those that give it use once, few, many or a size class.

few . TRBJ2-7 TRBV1 TGCACCAGCAGCAGGTGGGTAACTAGCGGTCGCTCCTACGAGCAGTACTTC CTSSRWVTSGRSYEQYF
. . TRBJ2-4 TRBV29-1 TGCAGCGTAGCGGACGAGATTCAGTACTTC CSVADEIQYF
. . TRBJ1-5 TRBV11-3 TGTGCCAGCAGCTTAGGCGGGGATAGTCAGCCCCAGCATTTT CASSLGGDSQPQHF
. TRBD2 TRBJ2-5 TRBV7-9 TGTGCCAGCAGCTTAGGGGGACTAGCGAAAGAGACCCAGTACTTC CASSLGGLAKETQYF
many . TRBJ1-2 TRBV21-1 TGTGCCAGCAGCAAGGGAAGGCAGGGGGGTGGCTACACCTTC CASSKGRQGGGYTF
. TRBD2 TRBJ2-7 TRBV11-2 TGTGCCAGCAGTCCTAGCGGCAGCTCCTACGAGCAGTACTTC CASSPSGSSYEQYF
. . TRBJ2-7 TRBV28 TGTGCCAGCAGACCGCAGGATTTCACCGCCTACGAGCAGTACTTC CASRPQDFTAYEQYF
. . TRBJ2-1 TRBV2 TGTGCCAGCAGTGAAAGCTTGGCAGGGGTCTACAATGAGCAGTTCTTC CASSESLAGVYNEQFF
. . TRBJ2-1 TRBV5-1 TGCGCCAGCAGCAGGGGGACTAATGGGGATGAGCAGTTCTTC CASSRGTNGDEQFF
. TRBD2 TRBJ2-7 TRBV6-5 TGTGCCAGCAAACGCGGAGCGGGACCCTACGAGCAGTACTTC CASKRGAGPYEQYF